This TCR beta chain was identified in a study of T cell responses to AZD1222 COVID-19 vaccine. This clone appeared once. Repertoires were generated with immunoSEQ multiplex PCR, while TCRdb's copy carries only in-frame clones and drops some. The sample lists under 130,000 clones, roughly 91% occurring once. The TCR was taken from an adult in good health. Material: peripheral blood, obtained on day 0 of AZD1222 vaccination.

CDR3 coding DNA: TGTGCCAGCTCACCCGCGGTGGTAGGAACATATGGCTACACCTTC. Protein product: CASSPAVVGTYGYTF. The V and J genes are TRBV18 and TRBJ1-2; D unclear. Trimming took 3 bases from V and 5 from J, leaving 16 bases between them. CDR3 size: 15 residues. CDR1 is KGHSH, CDR2 LQKENI, per germline.